The source of this TCR beta chain is a study of T-cell reconstitution after alpha-beta-depleted transplantation in children. Study-wide results and limits: Recipient T cells and thymic progenitors that survived were the source of the high TCRbeta diversity seen at day 60 in some patients. In patients about two months after transplant, alpha-beta T cells reportedly arose from several hundred expanded graft clones. T-cell counts and diversity were attributed mostly to newly produced T cells one year after transplant.

This clonotype occurred many times. Its antigen is not known. Unique molecular identifiers were incorporated into the prepared TCRbeta library. MiXCR, applied by TCRdb to the PCR reads, yields one record per CDR3 protein. The repertoire holds 95,000 to 150,000 distinct CDR3 sequences, with about 23% as singletons. In germline, CDR1 is MNHEY, CDR2 SMNVEV (reference sequence). V dropped 8 bases and J dropped 7; count of bases not matched to a gene: 6. This CDR3 comprises 13 residues. The chain employs TRBV27 and TRBJ1-1; TRBD1 matches 11 bases. Sequenced material: PBMCs, mostly from graft donor cells, taken 180 days after TCRalphabeta/CD19-depleted stem cell transplant. The sequence derives from a male patient aged 2 to 9 who had a stem cell transplant for chronic granulomatous disease, so the T cells may come from the graft donor. The CDR3 reads CASGLGQGVEAFF. The DNA of the CDR3 is TGTGCCAGCGGACTGGGACAGGGGGTTGAAGCTTTCTTT.